This T cell receptor beta chain came from a study of OX40 agonist ivuxolimab in advanced cancers. Study summary: Patients were dosed with the agonistic anti-OX40 (CD134) antibody ivuxolimab. Study findings and constraints: With doses of 0.1 to 3.0 mg/kg, CD4+ and CD8+ blood T cells had undergone clonal expansion by week 6. Relatively little clonal expansion, among the lowest observed, appeared in partial responders at 0.1-3.0 mg/kg.

Unmatched junction bases numbered 5, after V lost 3 bases and J lost 3 bases. The CDR3 consists of 17 residues. CDR1 and CDR2 from the germline V gene are SGHTA and FQGNSA. Method: immunoSEQ multiplex PCR; TCRdb's copy keeps in-frame clones and lacks some. The table records roughly 60,000 clones, 90% to 95% of them present only once. In the case of this clone: As yet, its antigen is unknown.

The specimen comprised CD4+ or CD8+ T cells sorted from blood, sampled in a trial of the OX40 agonist ivuxolimab. The sequence was obtained from an adult with an advanced solid tumor such as melanoma, head and neck, liver or kidney cancer. V and J are TRBV7-2 and TRBJ2-1, with 13 bases fitting TRBD2. This CDR3 is CASSFRLAGGLYNEQFF. As DNA, the CDR3 is TGTGCCAGCAGCTTTCGACTAGCGGGGGGTCTCTACAATGAGCAGTTCTTC.